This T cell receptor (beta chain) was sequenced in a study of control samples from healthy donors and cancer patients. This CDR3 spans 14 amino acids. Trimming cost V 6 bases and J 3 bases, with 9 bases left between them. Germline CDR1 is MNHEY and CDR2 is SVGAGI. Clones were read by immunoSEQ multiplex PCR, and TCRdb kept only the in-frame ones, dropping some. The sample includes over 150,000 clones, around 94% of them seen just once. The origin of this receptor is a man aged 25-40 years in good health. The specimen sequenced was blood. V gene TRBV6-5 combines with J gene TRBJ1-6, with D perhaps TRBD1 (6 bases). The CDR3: CASRLDSYNSPLHF. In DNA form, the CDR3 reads TGTGCCAGCAGGCTGGACAGCTATAATTCACCCCTCCACTTT.